Listed here are 26 T cell receptor beta chains from one sample, sequenced in a study of T-cell reconstitution after alpha-beta-depleted transplantation in children. Construction of the TCRbeta library involved unique molecular identifiers. A single record per CDR3 protein comes from TCRdb applying MiXCR to the PCR reads. This sample has some 600,000 distinct CDR3 sequences; 13% occur once, and the top ten carry around 2.2%. The material was PBMCs, mostly from graft donor cells, obtained 360 days after TCRalphabeta/CD19-depleted stem cell transplant. The receptors stem from a male patient between 10 and 17 years old who had a stem cell transplant for acute myeloid leukemia, so the T cells may come from the graft donor.

This clonotype was found many times. The genes are TRBV3-1 and TRBJ2-4, with TRBD1 identical over 7 bases. The CDR3 runs to 15 residues. Trimming cost V 4 bases and J 1 base; bases outside gene matches: 4. CDR1 is LGHDT, CDR2 YNNKEL, per germline (reference sequence). CDR3 loop: CASSRATGAKNIQYF. The CDR3 coding sequence is TGTGCCAGCAGCCGGGCGACAGGGGCCAAAAACATTCAGTACTTC. Looking up the rest from reference TRBV3-1 and TRBJ2-4 gives the full variable domain: DTAVSQTPKYLVTQMGNDKSIKCEQNLGHDTMYWYKQDSKKFLKIMFSYNNKELIINETVPNRFSPKSPDKAHLNLHINSLELGDSAVYFCASSRATGAKNIQYFGAGTRLSVL.

This clonotype was picked up many times. This sequence joins TRBV29-1 and TRBJ2-1, with TRBD2 as a possible D gene (7 bases). Deletions cut 7 bases from V and 4 bases from J, with 11 bases between. CDR1 and CDR2 from the germline V gene are SQVTM and ANQGSEA. The CDR3 runs 12 residues. CDR3 in amino acids: CSGGGGYNEQFF. CDR3 coding DNA: TGCAGCGGAGGGGGGGGTTACAATGAGCAGTTCTTC.

This clonotype was counted a few times. The CDR3 coding sequence is TGTGCCAGCAGTGAAAGGGTGCACTCCTACGAGCAGTACTTC. Protein: CASSERVHSYEQYF. The V and J genes are TRBV2 and TRBJ2-7, with D unclear. Germline V gene sequence: CDR1 SNHLY, CDR2 FYNNEI. The ends were cut back, 2 bases at V and 0 bases at J, with 8 bases in the middle. The CDR3 covers 14 residues.

V and J are TRBV6-2 or TRBV6-3 and TRBJ2-7; D gene unclear. Germline lookup yields CDR1 MNHEY and CDR2 SVGEGT. The CDR3 length is 15 residues. Trimming pared 5 bases from V and 6 bases from J, leaving 20 bases between. CDR3 sequence reads: CASSPYTEFTVEQYF. The CDR3 DNA reads as TGTGCCAGCAGTCCTTACACGGAGTTCACGGTCGAGCAGTACTTC.

The gene calls are TRBV27 and TRBJ2-7, with D unresolved. Trimming took 0 bases from V and 5 from J, leaving 14 bases between them. The germline V gene encodes CDR1 MNHEY and CDR2 SMNVEV (reference sequence). This CDR3 has 15 residues. DNA of the CDR3: TGTGCCAGCAGTTTATCGGCCAGGTTCTCGGACGAGCAGTACTTC. Protein sequence: CASSLSARFSDEQYF.

This clonotype showed up just once. This chain joins TRBV6-2 or TRBV6-3 and TRBJ2-1, with 8 bases identical to TRBD2. Per the germline V gene, CDR1 is MNHEY and CDR2 is SVGEGT. V trimming: 4 bases; J trimming: 9 bases; junction bases outside the gene matches: 23. CDR3 size: 19 residues. For the CDR3, the DNA is TGTGCCAGCAGTTCCCCGATTCAGGGGACTAGTTTCAGGTATAGTGAGCAGTTCTTC. Translation gives CASSSPIQGTSFRYSEQFF.

This clonotype was counted ten times or more. Sequence at one end of the junction differs from germline and may be a read error. The gene calls are TRBV5-1 and TRBJ2-3; D gene ambiguous. CDR3 size: 15 residues. CDR1 is SGHRS, CDR2 YFSETQ, per germline. The CDR3: CASSLGGPSTDTQYF. CDR3 in DNA: TGTGCCAGCAGCTTGGGCGGACCTAGCACAGATACGCAGTATTTT. Using reference TRBV5-1 and TRBJ2-3 for the parts outside the CDR3, the full variable domain is KAGVTQTPRYLIKTRGQQVTLSCSPISGHRSVSWYQQTPGQGLQFLFEYFSETQRNKGNFPGRFSGRQFSNSRSEMNVSTLELGDSALYLCASSLGGPSTDTQYFGPGTRLTVL.

The chain carries TRBV10-3 and TRBJ2-3; 10 nucleotides align to TRBD2. Looked up from germline, CDR1 is ENHRY and CDR2 is SYGVKD. This CDR3 spans 15 amino acids. V lost 4 bases to trimming and J lost 6 bases; unmatched junction nucleotides: 7. DNA for the CDR3: TGTGCCATCAGTGCCCTAGCGGGAGTTTCGGATACGCAGTATTTT. Translation gives CAISALAGVSDTQYF.

The genes are TRBV5-6 and TRBJ2-3; D might be TRBD1 or TRBD2, each matching 5 bases. CDR1 and CDR2 (germline): SGHDT, YYEEEE. The CDR3 loop spans 15 amino acids. The V and J ends lost 4 bases and 2 bases respectively, with 14 bases between them. The CDR3 coding sequence is TGTGCCAGCAGCAAGCGGACACTTTTCACAGATACGCAGTATTTT. It encodes CASSKRTLFTDTQYF.

This clonotype was recorded many times. The chain couples TRBV28 to TRBJ2-3, with D possibly being TRBD1 or TRBD2 (6 bases each). The germline V gene has CDR1 MDHEN and CDR2 SYDVKM. V lost 7 bases and J 4 bases, leaving 15 bases between the germline ends. This CDR3 is 14 amino acids long. The CDR3 region is CASMGGPGADTQYF. The DNA for the CDR3 is TGTGCCAGCATGGGGGGCCCTGGCGCAGATACGCAGTATTTT.

The chain uses TRBV4-2 and TRBJ2-5; 9 nucleotides agree with TRBD2. V was pared by 0 bases and J by 5 bases, with 10 bases of the junction left unmatched. The CDR3 has 17 amino acids. The germline V gene has CDR1 LGHNA and CDR2 YNFKEQ. The CDR3 nucleotides are TGTGCCAGCAGCCAAGATGGGGTAGCGGGAGAGGATGAGACCCAGTACTTC. This codes for CASSQDGVAGEDETQYF.

This clonotype was detected many times. This chain uses TRBV4-2 with TRBJ2-1, with 7 bases aligning to TRBD2. Germline-derived CDR1 and CDR2 are LGHNA and YNFKEQ. V was pared by 0 bases and J by 9 bases, with 20 bases of the junction left unmatched. The CDR3 has 19 residues. CDR3 sequence reads: CASSQDVRGLGTVWGEQFF. For the CDR3, the DNA is TGTGCCAGCAGCCAAGATGTTAGAGGACTAGGGACGGTTTGGGGTGAGCAGTTCTTC.

This clonotype was counted ten times or more. V is TRBV27 and J is TRBJ2-7, with D hard to call. Trimming took off 5 bases at V and 6 bases at J, with 14 bases between the two ends. This CDR3 has 13 amino acids. The germline V gene has CDR1 MNHEY and CDR2 SMNVEV (reference sequence). The chain's CDR3 is CASSLLTRSEQYF. The CDR3 DNA reads TGTGCCAGCAGTCTCTTGACTCGGTCCGAGCAGTACTTC.

This clonotype has just a few counts. The chain uses TRBV19 and TRBJ2-7, with D perhaps TRBD1 or TRBD2 (5 bases each). V lost 3 bases and J 2 bases, leaving 11 bases between the germline ends. The CDR3 extends over 14 amino acids. Germline V gene data show CDR1 as LNHDA and CDR2 as SQIVND (reference sequence). The CDR3 coding sequence is TGTGCCAGTAGTATTGGTGGGACCACCTACGAGCAGTACTTC. It encodes CASSIGGTTYEQYF.

This clonotype was counted a few times. This chain joins TRBV18 and TRBJ2-5; unclear D gene. Germline CDR1 is KGHSH and CDR2 is LQKENI. V was shortened by 7 bases and J by 7 bases, with 28 bases between the two germline ends. The CDR3 sequence is 17 residues long. The CDR3 loop is CASYGISGVGLPGTQYF. The DNA for the CDR3 is TGTGCCAGCTACGGAATCTCTGGAGTGGGCCTACCTGGGACCCAGTACTTC.

This chain joins TRBV5-1 and TRBJ1-1; 12 positions match TRBD1. With 4 bases clipped from V and 2 bases from J, the junction kept 9 bases outside the gene matches. In germline, CDR1 is SGHRS, CDR2 YFSETQ. The CDR3 spans 17 residues. The CDR3 nucleotides read TGCGCCAGCAGCCCGGGACAGGGGGCTAAACAAAACACTGAAGCTTTCTTT. Encoded protein: CASSPGQGAKQNTEAFF.

This clonotype was detected only a few times. This chain connects TRBV5-5 to TRBJ2-3; D is perhaps TRBD1 or TRBD2 (5 bases each). Germline V gives CDR1 SGHKS, CDR2 YYEKEE (reference sequence). V lost 2 bases, J lost 1 base, and 8 bases lay in between. The CDR3 contains 14 residues. CDR3 loop: CASSFLGGTDTQYF. The DNA of the CDR3 is TGTGCCAGCAGCTTTCTGGGGGGCACAGATACGCAGTATTTT. The variable domain in full, with the rest retrieved from reference TRBV5-5 and TRBJ2-3, is DAGVTQSPTHLIKTRGQQVTLRCSPISGHKSVSWYQQVLGQGPQFIFQYYEKEERGRGNFPDRFSARQFPNYSSELNVNALLLGDSALYLCASSFLGGTDTQYFGPGTRLTVL.

This clonotype has just a few counts. V usage is TRBV28 and J usage is TRBJ2-7; 7 bases map to TRBD2. Trimming at V came to 6 bases and at J to 3 bases, leaving 8 bases not matched to a gene. This CDR3 region has 14 residues. CDR1 is MDHEN, CDR2 SYDVKM, per germline. The CDR3 DNA follows: TGTGCCAGCAGCCCGGGGGGATCATACTACGAGCAGTACTTC. Protein product: CASSPGGSYYEQYF.

There are many counts of this clonotype. The chain carries TRBV5-1 and TRBJ1-1, with D unresolved. The V end was cut by 0 bases, the J end by 4 bases, with 10 bases between. Germline V gene data show CDR1 as SGHRS and CDR2 as YFSETQ. This CDR3 comprises 14 residues. CDR3 in DNA: TGCGCCAGCAGCTTGGATCGGGCTAGCACTGAAGCTTTCTTT. Protein product: CASSLDRASTEAFF.

The DNA of the CDR3 is TGTGCCAGCAGTGCGGGGGACTGGGGGCAGAGCTCCTACGAGCAGTACTTC. Translation: CASSAGDWGQSSYEQYF. This chain connects TRBV6-1 to TRBJ2-7; TRBD1 or TRBD2 may be the D gene (6 bases each). The CDR3 sequence is 17 residues long. CDR1 and CDR2 from the germline V gene are MNHNS and SASEGT. The V end was cut by 4 bases, the J end by 0 bases, with 19 bases between.

This clonotype came up a few times. The V and J genes are TRBV24-1 and TRBJ2-3; 8 nucleotides agree with TRBD2. Trimming removed 6 bases from V and 6 bases from J; junction bases left unmatched: 7. CDR1 is KGHDR and CDR2 is SFDVKD in the germline V gene. The CDR3 is 14 amino acids. The CDR3 protein is CATSPGTGGDTQYF. The CDR3 DNA sequence: TGTGCCACCAGTCCCGGGACGGGAGGGGATACGCAGTATTTT.

This clonotype was found a few times. The chain is built from TRBV20-1 and TRBJ2-7; 9 nucleotides match TRBD2. The CDR3 sequence is 13 residues long. Germline V CDR1 and CDR2: DFQATT, SNEGSKA (reference sequence). This chain's CDR3 is CSVPGLAFYEQYF. DNA for the CDR3: TGCAGCGTCCCGGGACTAGCTTTTTACGAGCAGTACTTC.

This clonotype came up a few times. This chain connects TRBV29-1 to TRBJ2-1, with TRBD2 identical over 9 bases. The V gene's germline CDR1 is SQVTM and CDR2 ANQGSEA. The CDR3 consists of 15 residues. The V and J ends lost 4 bases and 3 bases, in that order; junction bases with no gene match: 7. CDR3 amino acids: CSVALAGPVYNEQFF. CDR3 nucleotides: TGCAGCGTTGCTCTAGCGGGGCCCGTCTACAATGAGCAGTTCTTC.

In its sample, this clonotype was seen a few times. The V gene is TRBV6-2 or TRBV6-3, the J gene TRBJ1-1; D ambiguous. CDR3 length equals 12 residues. Per germline, CDR1 MNHEY and CDR2 SVGEGT. Trimming took off 7 bases at V and 3 bases at J, with 9 bases between the two ends. CDR3 amino acids: CASMAGYTEAFF. The CDR3 nucleotides are TGTGCCAGCATGGCGGGGTACACTGAAGCTTTCTTT.

The chain links TRBV5-1 to TRBJ1-3; D gene ambiguous. Germline loops: CDR1 SGHRS, CDR2 YFSETQ. The CDR3 loop spans 16 amino acids. V lost 1 base to trimming and J lost 0 bases, with 11 bases between them. The CDR3 protein is CASSLTLGSSGNTIYF. The CDR3 DNA sequence: TGCGCCAGCAGCTTGACTTTGGGAAGCTCTGGAAACACCATATATTTT.

The gene calls are TRBV20-1 and TRBJ1-5; TRBD1 matches at 7 bases. The CDR3 extends over 17 amino acids. In germline, CDR1 is DFQATT, CDR2 SNEGSKA (reference sequence). The trim removed 0 bases at V and 7 bases at J, leaving 15 bases unmatched. CDR3 residues: CSARDKLGQFGEQPQHF. DNA for the CDR3: TGCAGTGCTAGAGATAAATTGGGACAGTTTGGGGAGCAGCCCCAGCATTTT.